A single sample gave rise to the 6 T cell receptor beta chains below, sequenced in a study of OX40 agonist ivuxolimab in advanced cancers. This table comes from immunoSEQ multiplex PCR, and its TCRdb copy is limited to in-frame clones, with some not included. The repertoire holds more than 75,000 clones, with 84% as singletons. The sequencing used CD4+ or CD8+ T cells sorted from blood, collected in a trial of the OX40 agonist ivuxolimab. The receptors stem from an adult with an advanced solid tumor such as melanoma, head and neck, liver or kidney cancer.

J is TRBJ2-2 and V is TRBV6-5; tentatively, D is TRBD1 (5 bases). This CDR3 region has 14 residues. In germline, CDR1 is MNHEY, CDR2 SVGAGI. Deletions cut 6 bases from V and 1 base from J, with 9 bases between. The DNA of the CDR3 is TGTGCCAGCAGCCTGACAGAGAACACCGGGGAGCTGTTTTTT. Its protein product is CASSLTENTGELFF.

The rearrangement uses TRBV6-1 and TRBJ2-1; 14 bases agree with TRBD2. Germline V gene data show CDR1 as MNHNS and CDR2 as SASEGT. V lost 11 bases and J lost 9; bases outside the gene matches: 9. The CDR3 consists of 14 residues. The chain's CDR3 is CAGRGLAGDPEQFF. CDR3 bases: TGTGCCGGCCGGGGACTAGCGGGGGATCCTGAGCAGTTCTTC.

The CDR3 loop is CASSLTGNGNEQFF. The CDR3 DNA reads TGTGCCAGCAGCTTAACCGGGAACGGCAATGAGCAGTTCTTC. J is TRBJ2-1 and V is TRBV7-6; D might be TRBD2 (5 bases). This CDR3 region has 14 residues. The V end lost 2 bases, the J end lost 6 bases, and 11 bases lay between the germline ends. Germline V lookup: CDR1 SGHVS, CDR2 FNYEAQ.

This chain uses TRBV15 with TRBJ1-5, with D maybe TRBD1 (6 bases). V lost 5 bases to trimming and J lost 0 bases, with 17 bases between them. This CDR3 is built from 17 residues. Germline V gene sequence: CDR1 LNHNV, CDR2 YYDKDF (reference sequence). Here the CDR3 DNA reads TGTGCCACCAGCCGAAGGACAGATTCTAATAGCAATCAGCCCCAGCATTTT. It is translated as CATSRRTDSNSNQPQHF.

J is TRBJ1-5 and V is TRBV28; D gene unclear. Trimming removed 6 bases from V and 2 bases from J, with 14 bases in between. Germline lookup yields CDR1 MDHEN and CDR2 SYDVKM. There are 15 residues in the CDR3. For the CDR3, the DNA is TGTGCCAGCAGGGACGTGATCGGTGGCAATCAGCCCCAGCATTTT. Encoded protein: CASRDVIGGNQPQHF.

This chain uses TRBV11-2 with TRBJ2-1; perhaps TRBD1 as D (6 bases). Germline V gene sequence: CDR1 SGHAT, CDR2 FQNNGV. The CDR3 sequence is 13 residues long. Deletions cut 1 base from V and 14 bases from J, with 15 bases between. The CDR3 here is CASSLVVRGEEFF. DNA of the CDR3: TGTGCCAGCAGCTTAGTCGTCAGGGGCGAGGAGTTCTTC.